This T cell receptor (beta chain) is from a study of T cells in Graves' hyperthyroidism and ophthalmopathy. General study points: Model-based prediction identified ophthalmopathy a median roughly 5.9 months prior to its onset. Most clonotypes expanded in the thyroid (above 0.001) were also present in blood.

This clonotype was counted many times. Its target is not known. RNA transcripts served as the template for amplifying TCR beta CDR3 regions. The HTBI primer set served for first-round RT-PCR of the TCR CDR3. TCRdb re-called the multiplex PCR reads with MiXCR, one entry per CDR3 protein. The sample consists of a few hundred thousand distinct CDR3 sequences, 15% to 18% of them appearing once. Pregnant or lactating patients were excluded, as were those with uncontrolled infection or other autoimmune disease. PBMCs were derived from under 13 ml fresh peripheral blood. The CDR3 consists of 16 residues. Unmatched junction bases numbered 10, after V lost 2 bases and J lost 2 bases. Germline CDR1 SGHKS, CDR2 YYEKEE (reference sequence).

The sample taken for sequencing was blood. The chain joins TRBV5-5 to TRBJ2-7; 7 bases match TRBD1. This clonotype was sampled from a woman younger than 45 with Graves' hyperthyroidism. In DNA, the CDR3 is TGTGCCAGCAGCTTTTCGAGGGACAGTATAGCCTACGAGCAGTACTTC. Amino acids: CASSFSRDSIAYEQYF.